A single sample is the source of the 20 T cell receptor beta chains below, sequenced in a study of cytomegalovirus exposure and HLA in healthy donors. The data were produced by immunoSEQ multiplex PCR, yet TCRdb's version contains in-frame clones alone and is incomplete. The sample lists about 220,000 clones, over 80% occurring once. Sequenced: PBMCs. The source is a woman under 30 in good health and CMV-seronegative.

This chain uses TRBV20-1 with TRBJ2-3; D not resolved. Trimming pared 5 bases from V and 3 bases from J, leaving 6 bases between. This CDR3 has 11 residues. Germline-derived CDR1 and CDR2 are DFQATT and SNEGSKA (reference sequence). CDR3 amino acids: CSAGATDTQYF. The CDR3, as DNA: TGCAGTGCTGGAGCGACAGATACGCAGTATTTT.

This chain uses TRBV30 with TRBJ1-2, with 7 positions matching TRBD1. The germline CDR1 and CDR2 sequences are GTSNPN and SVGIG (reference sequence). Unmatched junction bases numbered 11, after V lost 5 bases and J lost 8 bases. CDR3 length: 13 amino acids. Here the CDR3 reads CAWDTGAWGGYTF. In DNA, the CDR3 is TGTGCCTGGGACACAGGGGCTTGGGGGGGCTACACCTTC.

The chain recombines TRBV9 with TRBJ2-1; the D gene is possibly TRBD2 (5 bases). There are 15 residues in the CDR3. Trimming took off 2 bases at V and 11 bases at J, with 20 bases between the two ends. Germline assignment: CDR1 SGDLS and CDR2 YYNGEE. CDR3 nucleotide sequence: TGTGCCAGCAGCGTGAGGGCCGCGCCGGTAATGAAGCAGTTCTTC. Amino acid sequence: CASSVRAAPVMKQFF.

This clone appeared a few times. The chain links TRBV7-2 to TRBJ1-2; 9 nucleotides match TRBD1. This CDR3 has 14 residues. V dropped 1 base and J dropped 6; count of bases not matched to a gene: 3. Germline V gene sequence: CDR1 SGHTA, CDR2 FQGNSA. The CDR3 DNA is TGTGCCAGCAGCTTAGGGGACAGGGTCGATGGCTACACCTTC. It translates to CASSLGDRVDGYTF.

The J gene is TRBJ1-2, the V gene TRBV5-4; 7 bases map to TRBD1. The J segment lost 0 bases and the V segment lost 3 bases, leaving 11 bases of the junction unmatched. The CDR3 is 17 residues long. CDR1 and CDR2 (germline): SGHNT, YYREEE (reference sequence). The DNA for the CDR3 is TGTGCCAGCAGCTATGAAAGGGGGCGCGACGCTAACTATGGCTACACCTTC. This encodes CASSYERGRDANYGYTF.

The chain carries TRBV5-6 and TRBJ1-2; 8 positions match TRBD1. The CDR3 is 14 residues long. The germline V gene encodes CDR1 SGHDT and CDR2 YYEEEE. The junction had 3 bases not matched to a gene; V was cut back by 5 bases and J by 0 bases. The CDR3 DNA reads TGTGCCAGCAGAGGGACAGGAGCTAACTATGGCTACACCTTC. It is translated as CASRGTGANYGYTF.

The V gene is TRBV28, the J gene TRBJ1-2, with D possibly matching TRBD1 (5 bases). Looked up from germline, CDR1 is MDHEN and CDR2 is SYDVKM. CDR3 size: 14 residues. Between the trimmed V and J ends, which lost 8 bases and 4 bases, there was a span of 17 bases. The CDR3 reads CASGFFLRGYGYTF. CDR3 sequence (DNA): TGTGCCAGCGGATTTTTTTTAAGGGGCTATGGCTACACCTTC.

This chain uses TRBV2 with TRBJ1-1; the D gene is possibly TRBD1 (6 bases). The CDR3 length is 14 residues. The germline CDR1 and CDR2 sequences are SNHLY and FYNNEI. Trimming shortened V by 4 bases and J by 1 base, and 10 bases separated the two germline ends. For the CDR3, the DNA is TGTGCCAGCAGTGCTTGGGGGCCGAACACTGAAGCTTTCTTT. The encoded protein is CASSAWGPNTEAFF.

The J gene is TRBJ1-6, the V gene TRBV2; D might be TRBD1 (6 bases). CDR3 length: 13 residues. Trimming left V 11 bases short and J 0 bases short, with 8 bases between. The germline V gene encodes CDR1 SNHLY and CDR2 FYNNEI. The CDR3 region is CAGQSSYNSPLHF. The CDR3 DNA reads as TGTGCCGGACAGAGCTCCTATAATTCACCCCTCCACTTT.

In nucleotides, the CDR3 is TGTGCCAGCGCCGAGACAGGAGGCAATCAGCCCCAGCATTTT. Protein product: CASAETGGNQPQHF. V and J are TRBV7-9 and TRBJ1-5; D is possibly TRBD1 (6 bases). Germline CDR1 is SEHNR and CDR2 is FQNEAQ (reference sequence). V gave up 8 bases and J gave up 2 bases, with 13 bases separating them. The CDR3 length is 14 residues.

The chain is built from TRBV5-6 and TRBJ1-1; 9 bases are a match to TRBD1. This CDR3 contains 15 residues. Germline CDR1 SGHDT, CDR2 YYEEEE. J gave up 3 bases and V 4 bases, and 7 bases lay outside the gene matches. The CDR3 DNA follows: TGTGCCAGCAGCCCCGGGACAGGGAGAGACACTGAAGCTTTCTTT. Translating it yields CASSPGTGRDTEAFF. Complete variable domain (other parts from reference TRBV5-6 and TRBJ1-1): DAGVTQSPTHLIKTRGQQVTLRCSPKSGHDTVSWYQQALGQGPQFIFQYYEEEERQRGNFPDRFSGHQFPNYSSELNVNALLLGDSALYLCASSPGTGRDTEAFFGQGTRLTVV.

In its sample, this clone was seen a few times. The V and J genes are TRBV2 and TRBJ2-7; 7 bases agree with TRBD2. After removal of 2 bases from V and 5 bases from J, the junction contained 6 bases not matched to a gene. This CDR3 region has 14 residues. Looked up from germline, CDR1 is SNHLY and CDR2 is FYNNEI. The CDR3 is CASSEQAGVHEQYF. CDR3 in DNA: TGTGCCAGCAGTGAACAGGCGGGAGTGCACGAGCAGTACTTC.

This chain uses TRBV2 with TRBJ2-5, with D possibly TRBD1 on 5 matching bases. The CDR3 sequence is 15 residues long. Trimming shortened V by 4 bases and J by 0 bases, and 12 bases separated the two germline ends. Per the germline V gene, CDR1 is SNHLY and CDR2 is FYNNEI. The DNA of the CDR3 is TGTGCCAGCAGTGCCAGAACAGGTCACCAAGAGACCCAGTACTTC. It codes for CASSARTGHQETQYF.

The CDR3 nucleotides read TGTGCCAGCAACAGGGTCGGCCAGCCCCAGCATTTT. Its translation: CASNRVGQPQHF. The chain combines TRBV19 with TRBJ1-5, with D possibly TRBD1 on 6 matching bases. Germline lookup yields CDR1 LNHDA and CDR2 SQIVND (reference sequence). Between the trimmed V and J ends, which lost 9 bases and 7 bases, there was a span of 13 bases. The CDR3 is made up of 12 amino acids. The full variable domain, rest sourced from reference TRBV19 and TRBJ1-5, is DGGITQSPKYLFRKEGQNVTLSCEQNLNHDAMYWYRQDPGQGLRLIYYSQIVNDFQKGDIAEGYSVSREKKESFPLTVTSAQKNPTAFYLCASNRVGQPQHFGDGTRLSIL.

The CDR3 DNA is TGTGCCAGCAGCCCGATCTACAATCAGCCCCAGCATTTT. Its translation is CASSPIYNQPQHF. The chain couples TRBV27 to TRBJ1-5; no clear D gene. Trimming took off 6 bases at V and 3 bases at J, with 9 bases between the two ends. This CDR3 contains 13 residues. Germline lookup yields CDR1 MNHEY and CDR2 SMNVEV (reference sequence).

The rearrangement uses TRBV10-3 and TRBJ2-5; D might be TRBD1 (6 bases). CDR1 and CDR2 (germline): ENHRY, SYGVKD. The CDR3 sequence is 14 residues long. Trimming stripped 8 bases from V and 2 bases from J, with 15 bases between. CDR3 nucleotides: TGTGCCATCTCCGAAGGGACATCTCAAGAGACCCAGTACTTC. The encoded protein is CAISEGTSQETQYF.

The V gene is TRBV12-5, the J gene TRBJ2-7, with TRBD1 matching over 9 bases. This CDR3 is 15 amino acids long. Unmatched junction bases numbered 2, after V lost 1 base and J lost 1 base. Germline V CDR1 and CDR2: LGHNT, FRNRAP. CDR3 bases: TGTGCTAGTGGTTTGGACAGGGGGCAATCCTACGAGCAGTACTTC. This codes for CASGLDRGQSYEQYF.

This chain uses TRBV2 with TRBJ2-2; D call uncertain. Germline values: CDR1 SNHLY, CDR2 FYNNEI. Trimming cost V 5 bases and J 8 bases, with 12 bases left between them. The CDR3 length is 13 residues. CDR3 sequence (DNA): TGTGCCAGCAGTCCCATTTCGGAGGGGGAGCTGTTTTTT. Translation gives CASSPISEGELFF.

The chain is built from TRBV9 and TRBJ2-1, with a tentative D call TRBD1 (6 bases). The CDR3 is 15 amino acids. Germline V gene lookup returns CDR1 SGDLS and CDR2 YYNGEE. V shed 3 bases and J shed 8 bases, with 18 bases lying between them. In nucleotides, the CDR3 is TGTGCCAGCAGCGAAGCCGACGAACAGGGTTATGAGCAGTTCTTC. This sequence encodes CASSEADEQGYEQFF.

CDR3 region: CASSLGETSGSVQGHEQYF. CDR3 nucleotides: TGTGCCAGCAGCTTGGGGGAAACTAGCGGGAGCGTTCAGGGTCACGAGCAGTACTTC. This chain uses TRBV5-7 with TRBJ2-7; 11 bases agree with TRBD2. TRBV5-7 is marked as an open reading frame, function uncertain. This CDR3 contains 19 residues. Trimming took 0 bases from V and 5 from J; bases not matched to a gene: 16.